The 10 T cell receptor beta chains listed next were all sequenced from one sample in a study of molecular identifiers for immune sequencing clone quantification. MiXCR, applied by TCRdb to the PCR reads, yields one record per CDR3 protein. The table shows about 100,000 distinct CDR3 sequences, with around 23% occurring only once. Source material: naive CD8+ T cells from blood, with Jurkat cell RNA spiked in. Subset denoted: FACS-sorted CD8+CD4-CCR7+CD45RA+ naive T cells. The receptors stem from a human donor in good health. Some libraries in this study had Jurkat cell RNA spiked in.

With respect to this clonotype: A much larger clone differs by one base, so this may be a read error. V usage is TRBV10-2 and J usage is TRBJ1-1, with 8 bases lining up with TRBD1. The germline V gene has CDR1 WSHSY and CDR2 SAAADI. The CDR3 consists of 15 residues. J lost 0 bases, V lost 11 bases, and 11 bases had no gene match. CDR3 nucleotide sequence: TGCGCCGGTAGGGACAGGCCAAAAATGAACACTGAAGCTTTCTTT. Translation gives CAGRDRPKMNTEAFF.

This sequence joins TRBV6-5 and TRBJ2-7, with 13 bases that match TRBD2. The CDR3 is 15 residues long. CDR1 is MNHEY and CDR2 is SVGAGI in the germline V gene. With 5 bases clipped from V and 4 bases from J, the junction kept 5 bases outside the gene matches. The CDR3 coding sequence is TGTGCCAGCAGTCCCGGGACTAGCGGGATGTACGAGCAGTACTTC. Translating it yields CASSPGTSGMYEQYF.

This clonotype has ten or more counts. This sequence joins TRBV29-1 and TRBJ2-7; 14 nucleotides line up with TRBD2. V was pared by 7 bases and J by 4 bases, with 9 bases of the junction left unmatched. The CDR3 runs 15 residues. Germline CDR1 reads SQVTM; CDR2 reads ANQGSEA. The CDR3 loop reads CSARLAGGPLYEQYF. The DNA of the CDR3 is TGCAGCGCCAGACTAGCGGGAGGGCCTTTGTACGAGCAGTACTTC.

Comment on this clonotype: Being one base from a much bigger clone, this may be a read error. The V and J genes are TRBV12-3 or TRBV12-4 and TRBJ1-4; tentative D call: TRBD1 (5 bases). CDR3 length: 14 amino acids. V shed 3 bases and J shed 8 bases, with 13 bases lying between them. CDR3 sequence reads: CASSLTDHSEKLFF. In DNA, the CDR3 is TGTGCCAGCAGTTTGACAGACCACTCCGAAAAACTGTTTTTT.

This sequence joins TRBV20-1 and TRBJ2-7; TRBD2 matches at 7 bases. This CDR3 has 15 residues. CDR1 and CDR2 (germline): DFQATT, SNEGSKA (reference sequence). Losses at the gene ends were 0 bases for V and 2 bases for J; bases not matched to a gene: 7. In DNA, the CDR3 is TGCAGTGCTAGAGATTTGGGGGGGAAAACCTACGAGCAGTACTTC. Its translation is CSARDLGGKTYEQYF.

The chain employs TRBV6-2 or TRBV6-3 and TRBJ1-6; TRBD1 agrees at 8 bases. The CDR3 totals 18 residues. Germline V gene lookup returns CDR1 MNHEY and CDR2 SVGEGT. The ends lost 5 bases at V and 1 base at J; junction bases unmatched: 10. The CDR3: CASSRSPGTGSYNSPLHF. For the CDR3, the DNA is TGTGCCAGCAGTCGAAGTCCCGGGACAGGTTCCTATAATTCACCCCTCCACTTT.

This clonotype occurred a few times. At one of its ends the junction is not consistent with the germline gene, which may arise from a read error. The chain is built from TRBV15 and TRBJ1-5; 8 nucleotides match TRBD1. This CDR3 has 16 amino acids. Germline values: CDR1 LNHNV, CDR2 YYDKDF (reference sequence). CDR3 bases: TGTGCCACCAGCAGGGACAGGGAGCTTAGCAATCGGCCCCAGCATTTT. Encoded protein: CATSRDRELSNRPQHF. Filled out from reference TRBV15 and TRBJ1-5, the complete variable domain reads DAMVIQNPRYQVTQFGKPVTLSCSQTLNHNVMYWYQQKSSQAPKLLFHYYDKDFNNEADTPDNFQSRRPNTSFCFLDIRSPGLGDTAMYLCATSRDRELSNRPQHFGDGTRLSIL.

This clonotype was counted at least ten times. The chain links TRBV7-9 to TRBJ1-1; TRBD1 might be the D (5 bases). V was shortened by 5 bases and J by 3 bases, with 10 bases between the two germline ends. CDR3 length: 13 residues. CDR1 is SEHNR, CDR2 FQNEAQ, per germline (reference sequence). CDR3 region: CASSAQEDTEAFF. The CDR3 DNA sequence: TGTGCCAGCAGCGCACAGGAAGACACTGAAGCTTTCTTT.

This chain joins TRBV6-1 and TRBJ2-3; 7 bases are a match to TRBD1. Germline trimming cut 7 bases from V and 4 bases from J; bases unmatched to any gene: 11. CDR1 and CDR2 from the germline V gene are MNHNS and SASEGT. CDR3 length equals 15 residues. The CDR3 is CASKQGIPEADTQYF. Written as DNA, the CDR3 is TGTGCCAGCAAACAGGGGATTCCCGAGGCAGATACGCAGTATTTT.

This clonotype was counted many times. This chain joins TRBV29-1 and TRBJ2-7; 10 bases agree with TRBD2. The CDR3 consists of 12 residues. The germline CDR1 and CDR2 sequences are SQVTM and ANQGSEA. CDR3 in DNA: TGCAGTGGGACTAGCGAATCCTACGAGCAGTACTTC. Protein product: CSGTSESYEQYF.